Below, 2 T cell receptor beta chains from the same sample are listed, as sequenced in a study of cytomegalovirus exposure and HLA in healthy donors (TCRdb year 2017). The library relied on the immunoSEQ multiplex PCR assay. For the multiplex PCR, a mixture combining 60 forward primers for TCR Vbeta segments and 13 reverse primers for TCR Jbeta segments was used. TCRdb provides this immuneACCESS table in a form limited to in-frame rearrangements. Some clones are lacking; in checked studies, under half of them reflect an unresolved V gene, and why the rest are absent is not known. The sample's own table lists about 44,000 clones. The ten most abundant clones make up roughly 7.3% of the sample. The material sequenced was PBMCs. The receptors derive from a male donor in good health and CMV-seronegative.

The chain links TRBV4-1 to TRBJ2-2, with D uncertain. The germline V and J ends were trimmed by 4 bases and 6 bases, with 6 bases remaining between them. The CDR3 has 12 amino acids. Germline V lookup: CDR1 MGHRA, CDR2 YSYEKL. CDR3 protein: CASSRRAGELFF. The CDR3 nucleotides read TGCGCCAGCAGCCGGAGAGCCGGGGAGCTGTTTTTT.

V usage is TRBV11-2 and J usage is TRBJ1-1; 8 bases are shared with TRBD1. The CDR3 has 15 residues. V shed 2 bases and J 11 bases; nucleotides not matched to a gene: 13. Germline V gene sequence: CDR1 SGHAT, CDR2 FQNNGV. CDR3 DNA sequence: TGTGCCAGCAGCTTATTCGTTCAGGGGGCGAATTTGGCTTTCTTT. This sequence encodes CASSLFVQGANLAFF. The entire variable domain, with the rest obtained from reference TRBV11-2 and TRBJ1-1, is as follows: EAGVAQSPRYKIIEKRQSVAFWCNPISGHATLYWYQQILGQGPKLLIQFQNNGVVDDSQLPKDRFSAERLKGVDSTLKIQPAKLEDSAVYLCASSLFVQGANLAFFGQGTRLTVV.